This record concerns one T cell receptor beta chain sequence. Its antigen is still unknown. Germline V gives CDR1 ENHRY, CDR2 SYGVKD. Trimming removed 10 bases from V and 4 bases from J, with 16 bases in between. This CDR3 spans 13 amino acids. TCRdb itself ran the RT-PCR reads through MiXCR, one entry per CDR3 protein. The sample carries more than 700,000 distinct CDR3 sequences, around 20% recorded once. This entry is derived from a study of response to subunit inactivated influenza vaccine. Study outcomes and limitations: Only a handful of new T cells, the authors suggested, are recruited with each seasonal influenza vaccination.

This clonotype originated in a man aged 45-60 years who received an inactivated influenza vaccine. The specimen was PBMCs from blood, collected 5 to 6 days after vaccination. The chain carries TRBV10-3 and TRBJ1-2; D uncertain. The CDR3 loop reads CATRAPKGYGYTF. CDR3 bases: TGTGCCACCCGGGCCCCTAAGGGCTATGGCTACACCTTC.